The 15 T cell receptor beta chains in this list originate from one sample, sequenced in a study of regulatory T cells in long-lasting Graves disease. Time point given: newly diagnosed GD, antithyroid drugs for less than 3 months. PBMCs were the source of the RNA used for TCR sequencing. Researchers made TCR beta libraries by using iRepertoire HTBI primers and running Arm-PCR on CDR3 regions. From the multiplex PCR reads, TCRdb called clonotypes with MiXCR, one entry per CDR3 protein. The table lists some 330,000 distinct CDR3 sequences, 10% to 15% of them singletons. These data were also reused for a study on T cells in Graves' hyperthyroidism and ophthalmopathy.

The sequencing here drew on peripheral blood mononuclear cells (PBMCs), taken at new diagnosis, from a patient treated with antithyroid drugs. These receptors were taken from a woman aged 18-30 years with Graves disease.

This clonotype was observed many times. V is TRBV29-1 and J is TRBJ2-2, with TRBD1 matching over 7 bases. Germline trimming cut 7 bases from V and 11 bases from J; bases unmatched to any gene: 13. The CDR3 spans 13 residues. CDR1 SQVTM and CDR2 ANQGSEA come from the germline V gene. The CDR3, as DNA: TGCAGCGGTCGAGGGGCAGGGGGAGCAGAGCTGTTTTTT. Translating gives CSGRGAGGAELFF.

This clonotype was observed at least ten times. This chain links TRBV19 with TRBJ1-6; no clear D. V was clipped by 3 bases and J by 7 bases, with 10 bases between them. In germline, CDR1 is LNHDA, CDR2 SQIVND (reference sequence). The CDR3 totals 14 residues. Written as DNA, the CDR3 is TGTGCCAGTAGTATCGACTCGTGGAATTCACCCCTCCACTTT. Residues: CASSIDSWNSPLHF.

This clonotype was detected ten times or more. The J gene is TRBJ2-5, the V gene TRBV20-1, with D perhaps matching TRBD2 (5 bases). The CDR3 loop spans 13 amino acids. Trimming shortened V by 6 bases and J by 2 bases, and 13 bases separated the two germline ends. Germline assignment: CDR1 DFQATT and CDR2 SNEGSKA (reference sequence). CDR3 region: CSAQLREQETQYF. The CDR3 DNA reads TGCAGTGCCCAACTTAGGGAGCAAGAGACCCAGTACTTC.

This clonotype was counted many times. V gene TRBV28 combines with J gene TRBJ1-1, with D maybe TRBD1 (5 bases). Trimming shortened V by 1 base and J by 4 bases, and 19 bases separated the two germline ends. Germline V gene lookup returns CDR1 MDHEN and CDR2 SYDVKM. CDR3 length equals 17 residues. This CDR3 reads CASSLSGFDRTVTEAFF. The CDR3 DNA reads TGTGCCAGCAGTTTATCCGGATTCGACAGAACGGTCACTGAAGCTTTCTTT. Drawing the rest from reference TRBV28 and TRBJ1-1, the complete variable domain is DVKVTQSSRYLVKRTGEKVFLECVQDMDHENMFWYRQDPGLGLRLIYFSYDVKMKEKGDIPEGYSVSREKKERFSLILESASTNQTSMYLCASSLSGFDRTVTEAFFGQGTRLTVV.

This clonotype has only a few counts. This rearrangement joins TRBV18 to TRBJ2-3; TRBD1 aligns across 9 bases. J gave up 5 bases and V 6 bases, and 6 bases lay outside the gene matches. CDR1 is KGHSH and CDR2 is LQKENI in the germline V gene. The CDR3 sequence is 14 residues long. Here the CDR3 reads CASSGTGQRDTQYF. The CDR3 DNA is TGTGCCAGCTCCGGGACAGGGCAACGAGATACGCAGTATTTT.

This clonotype was detected a few times. The chain is built from TRBV27 and TRBJ1-1, with a weak D call TRBD1 (6 bases). Trimming pared 6 bases from V and 5 bases from J, leaving 25 bases between. From germline, CDR1 is MNHEY and CDR2 SMNVEV (reference sequence). The CDR3 consists of 17 residues. CDR3 region: CASSPLQPAGVRTEAFF. In DNA form, the CDR3 reads TGTGCCAGCAGCCCGCTCCAACCCGCAGGGGTAAGGACTGAAGCTTTCTTT.

This clonotype was picked up many times. The chain joins TRBV29-1 to TRBJ1-1, with D unresolved. Trimming took 7 bases from V and 1 from J, leaving 13 bases between them. CDR1 is SQVTM, CDR2 ANQGSEA, per germline. The CDR3 totals 13 residues. The CDR3 nucleotides are TGCAGCGCATGGAGGGATCCGAACACTGAAGCTTTCTTT. Translating gives CSAWRDPNTEAFF.

This clonotype came up many times. The chain carries TRBV7-2 and TRBJ1-6; possibly TRBD1 for D (6 bases). Germline CDR1 and CDR2: SGHTA and FQGNSA. V gave up 3 bases and J gave up 7 bases, with 10 bases separating them. This CDR3 has 14 amino acids. CDR3 protein: CASSFRGGNSPLHF. In DNA, the CDR3 is TGTGCCAGCAGCTTCAGGGGCGGGAATTCACCCCTCCACTTT.

This clonotype was seen ten or more times. The J gene is TRBJ1-3, the V gene TRBV18; D possibly corresponds to TRBD1 (5 bases). The CDR3 contains 18 residues. The germline V gene encodes CDR1 KGHSH and CDR2 LQKENI. The ends were cut back, 3 bases at V and 0 bases at J, with 18 bases in the middle. Here the CDR3 reads CASSPSRSGTSSGNTIYF. In DNA, the CDR3 is TGTGCCAGCTCACCTTCTCGGTCAGGGACTAGCTCTGGAAACACCATATATTTT. The complete variable domain, with remaining parts taken from reference TRBV18 and TRBJ1-3, reads NAGVMQNPRHLVRRRGQEARLRCSPMKGHSHVYWYRQLPEEGLKFMVYLQKENIIDESGMPKERFSAEFPKEGPSILRIQQVVRGDSAAYFCASSPSRSGTSSGNTIYFGEGSWLTVV.

This clonotype was counted at least ten times. V is TRBV5-1 and J is TRBJ2-1, with 7 bases aligning to TRBD1. CDR3 length: 13 amino acids. V lost 6 bases to trimming and J lost 4 bases; unmatched junction nucleotides: 4. Germline values: CDR1 SGHRS, CDR2 YFSETQ. The CDR3 sequence: CASKGQLYNEQFF. CDR3 DNA sequence: TGCGCCAGCAAGGGACAGCTATACAATGAGCAGTTCTTC.

This clonotype has at least ten counts. The genes are TRBV3-1 and TRBJ2-7; maybe TRBD1 (6 bases). Germline V gene sequence: CDR1 LGHDT, CDR2 YNNKEL (reference sequence). Deletions cut 4 bases from V and 1 base from J, with 23 bases between. The CDR3 has 18 residues. The CDR3 DNA reads TGTGCCAGCAGCCGCGAGCCTAGACAGGTCGGCGAGTCCTACGAGCAGTACTTC. Protein sequence: CASSREPRQVGESYEQYF.

Many counts were recorded for this clonotype. The CDR3 protein is CAISVVGDPTEAFF. The CDR3 DNA follows: TGTGCCATCAGTGTGGTCGGGGATCCCACTGAAGCTTTCTTT. The rearrangement joins TRBV10-3 to TRBJ1-1; no firm D call. Germline V gives CDR1 ENHRY, CDR2 SYGVKD. The V and J ends lost 4 bases and 4 bases respectively, with 13 bases between them. This CDR3 has 14 amino acids.

The chain joins TRBV4-1 to TRBJ1-3; 7 bases are shared with TRBD1. The CDR3 has 17 amino acids. The germline CDR1 and CDR2 sequences are MGHRA and YSYEKL. After removal of 2 bases from V and 0 bases from J, the junction contained 7 bases not matched to a gene. CDR3 protein: CASSQSSDRSSGNTIYF. The CDR3 coding sequence is TGCGCCAGCAGCCAATCCTCGGACAGGAGCTCTGGAAACACCATATATTTT.

The sample holds a few counts of this clonotype. This chain connects TRBV6-7 to TRBJ1-5; D call uncertain. TRBV6-7 is noted as an ORF with a role that remains uncertain. The ends were cut back, 5 bases at V and 4 bases at J, with 3 bases in the middle. The CDR3 length is 11 residues. The CDR3 DNA is TGTGCCAGCAGTGGGAATCAGCCCCAGCATTTT. Its translation: CASSGNQPQHF.

This clonotype appeared a few times. The chain joins TRBV4-1 to TRBJ1-1; 8 positions match TRBD1. V dropped 2 bases and J dropped 4; count of bases not matched to a gene: 6. The CDR3 totals 15 residues. The germline V gene has CDR1 MGHRA and CDR2 YSYEKL. The CDR3 DNA sequence: TGCGCCAGCAGCCAACTACAGGGGGGAAGCACTGAAGCTTTCTTT. Translated, it gives CASSQLQGGSTEAFF.